This record looks at one T cell receptor beta chain sequence and its context. The sample originates from a study of shared clonotypes between healthy human individuals. Measured with immunoSEQ multiplex PCR; TCRdb has only the in-frame clones, and not every one. The sample yields about 1.1 million clones, about 80% seen once. This CDR3 has 16 residues. Germline V lookup: CDR1 MDHEN, CDR2 SYDVKM. The germline V and J ends were trimmed by 6 bases and 6 bases, with 21 bases remaining between them. This chain links TRBV28 with TRBJ2-1; D may be TRBD2 (6 bases). The sample was memory CD4+ T cells from PBMCs. As to subset: CD45RA-negative fraction. This TCR was recovered from a man younger than 35 in good health. Some clones in this sample may be carry-over from other donors' samples. The CDR3 loop reads CASRGPGAFYANEQFF. CDR3 nucleotides: TGTGCCAGCAGGGGTCCGGGAGCCTTTTATGCCAATGAGCAGTTCTTC.